These 31 T cell receptor beta chains originate from one sample sequenced in a study of blood T cell repertoires in COVID-19. Assay used: immunoSEQ multiplex PCR; TCRdb lists only in-frame clones, some missing. Here the sample spans around 100,000 clones, more than 75% being singletons. The sample comprised peripheral blood. Receptors originate from a human donor in a cohort sampled during active COVID-19.

The chain employs TRBV5-4 and TRBJ2-1; perhaps TRBD2 as D (6 bases). Germline CDR1 and CDR2: SGHNT and YYREEE (reference sequence). V was shortened by 0 bases and J by 6 bases, with 10 bases between the two germline ends. The CDR3 spans 14 residues. CDR3 residues: CASSLAGDSNEQFF. The DNA for the CDR3 is TGTGCCAGCAGCTTGGCCGGGGACTCCAATGAGCAGTTCTTC.

About this clone itself: Sequence at one end of the junction differs from germline and may be a read error. This rearrangement joins TRBV9 to TRBJ2-5; 10 nucleotides agree with TRBD2. Germline V gives CDR1 SGDLS, CDR2 YYNGEE. CDR3 length: 15 residues. CDR3 coding DNA: TGTGCCAGCAGCCTCCTAGCGGGGGCCCAAGAGATCCAGTACTTC. Translation gives CASSLLAGAQEIQYF.

This chain uses TRBV5-1 with TRBJ2-1; tentative D call: TRBD1 (6 bases). The CDR3 contains 15 residues. V was trimmed by 1 base and J by 0 bases, leaving 8 bases between them. The germline V gene encodes CDR1 SGHRS and CDR2 YFSETQ. As DNA, the CDR3 is TGCGCCAGCAGCTTGACAGGGAGCTCCTACAATGAGCAGTTCTTC. Translating gives CASSLTGSSYNEQFF.

This clone was seen once. The V and J genes are TRBV4-2 and TRBJ2-3, with D possibly being TRBD1 (5 bases). The CDR3 sequence is 16 residues long. Germline CDR1 LGHNA, CDR2 YNFKEQ. V lost 0 bases and J lost 6, with 16 bases in between. CDR3 nucleotide sequence: TGTGCCAGCAGCCAAGATAGGCTGGGGCCCGGGGATACGCAGTATTTT. Residues: CASSQDRLGPGDTQYF.

The rearrangement uses TRBV3-1 (or the pseudogene TRBV3-2) and TRBJ1-5; TRBD1 matches 7 bases. This CDR3 comprises 12 residues. Germline V gives CDR1 LGHDT, CDR2 YNNKEL (reference sequence). V gave up 3 bases and J gave up 9 bases; unmatched junction bases: 2. CDR3 nucleotides: TGTGCCAGCAGCCAGACAGGGCGGCCCCAGCATTTT. Amino acid sequence: CASSQTGRPQHF.

The CDR3 region has the DNA TGTGCCAGCAGTTTCGTAGTGCCAAGGGGCCCAGATACGCAGTATTTT. This encodes CASSFVVPRGPDTQYF. The chain employs TRBV27 and TRBJ2-3; a possible D gene is TRBD1 (5 bases). The CDR3 loop spans 16 amino acids. V was pared by 3 bases and J by 4 bases, with 17 bases between. Germline lookup yields CDR1 MNHEY and CDR2 SMNVEV (reference sequence).

The chain has TRBV29-1 and TRBJ2-5; TRBD1 aligns across 9 bases. V shed 6 bases and J 5 bases; nucleotides not matched to a gene: 7. The CDR3 totals 13 residues. CDR1 and CDR2 from the germline V gene are SQVTM and ANQGSEA. CDR3 region: CSVATGGWETQYF. The CDR3 bases are TGCAGCGTAGCGACAGGGGGATGGGAGACCCAGTACTTC. The full variable domain, with the rest looked up from reference TRBV29-1 and TRBJ2-5, is SAVISQKPSRDICQRGTSLTIQCQVDSQVTMMFWYRQQPGQSLTLIATANQGSEATYESGFVIDKFPISRPNLTFSTLTVSNMSPEDSSIYLCSVATGGWETQYFGPGTRLLVL.

The genes are TRBV5-1 and TRBJ1-1; D is undetermined. CDR3 length equals 14 residues. The V gene lost 0 bases and the J gene lost 2 bases, with 8 bases spanning the gap. Germline V gene sequence: CDR1 SGHRS, CDR2 YFSETQ. This CDR3 is CASSLVSGNTEAFF. In DNA, the CDR3 is TGCGCCAGCAGCTTGGTTTCGGGAAACACTGAAGCTTTCTTT.

The chain combines TRBV4-2 with TRBJ1-4, with no clear D. Germline V gene lookup returns CDR1 LGHNA and CDR2 YNFKEQ. Trimming pared 1 base from V and 0 bases from J, leaving 12 bases between. This CDR3 is 17 amino acids long. In nucleotides, the CDR3 is TGTGCCAGCAGCCAAGTTGAGGGCCTTGCAACTAATGAAAAACTGTTTTTT. Translating it yields CASSQVEGLATNEKLFF.

This chain connects TRBV2 to TRBJ2-2; TRBD2 is a possible D gene (5 bases). V was cut by 8 bases and J by 7 bases, with 20 bases left in between. In germline, CDR1 is SNHLY, CDR2 FYNNEI. The CDR3 has 15 amino acids. The CDR3 region is CASPRTRPRGGELFF. CDR3 bases: TGTGCCAGCCCTCGGACCCGCCCCCGGGGCGGGGAGCTGTTTTTT.

V gene TRBV5-1 combines with J gene TRBJ2-3; 9 bases map to TRBD2. The CDR3 sequence is 18 residues long. J lost 1 base, V lost 4 bases, and 13 bases had no gene match. The germline CDR1 and CDR2 sequences are SGHRS and YFSETQ. The CDR3 DNA is TGCGCCAGCAGCCAGCAGGTTGGCGGGGGGGCCGGCACAGATACGCAGTATTTT. The encoded protein is CASSQQVGGGAGTDTQYF.

The rearrangement links TRBV7-8 to TRBJ1-2; possibly TRBD1 for D (6 bases). This CDR3 has 18 amino acids. Per the germline V gene, CDR1 is SGHVS and CDR2 is FQNEAQ. Trimming removed 0 bases at V and 0 bases at J, with 17 bases between. CDR3 in amino acids: CASSLARQATSANYGYTF. The CDR3 DNA sequence: TGTGCCAGCAGCTTAGCGAGACAGGCTACAAGCGCTAACTATGGCTACACCTTC.

Details on this clone: Germline is not matched at one junction end, which may reflect a read error. The chain combines TRBV23-1 with TRBJ2-7, with 9 bases aligning to TRBD1. TRBV23-1 is marked as an open reading frame, function uncertain. The CDR3 covers 17 residues. As DNA, the CDR3 is TGCGCCAGCAGTCAATCAGCTACCGGGACAGGGTCCTCCGAGCAGTACTTC. Its protein product is CASSQSATGTGSSEQYF.

The chain carries TRBV9 and TRBJ2-5; D possibly corresponds to TRBD2 (6 bases). The CDR3 has 17 amino acids. V dropped 0 bases and J dropped 3 bases, with 18 bases sitting between them. In germline, CDR1 is SGDLS, CDR2 YYNGEE. DNA of the CDR3: TGTGCCAGCAGCGTAGACCCACCGGGACTGATAAAAGAGACCCAGTACTTC. Amino acids: CASSVDPPGLIKETQYF.

CDR3 DNA sequence: TGTGCCAGCAGCTCCTTGCCTGACAAGAACACTGAAGCTTTCTTT. Translated, it gives CASSSLPDKNTEAFF. The genes are TRBV2 and TRBJ1-1; D gene uncertain. Trimming cost V 6 bases and J 1 base, with 15 bases left between them. The CDR3 spans 15 residues. Germline V lookup: CDR1 SNHLY, CDR2 FYNNEI.

The gene calls are TRBV11-2 and TRBJ1-2; 7 positions match TRBD1. This CDR3 region has 13 residues. The ends lost 1 base at V and 7 bases at J; junction bases unmatched: 3. Per germline, CDR1 SGHAT and CDR2 FQNNGV. In DNA, the CDR3 is TGTGCCAGCAGCTTAGTGGCAGGGGGTGGCTACACCTTC. Its translation: CASSLVAGGGYTF.

The V call is TRBV5-1, the J call TRBJ1-4; D not certain. Trimming pared 2 bases from V and 0 bases from J, leaving 8 bases between. This CDR3 has 15 amino acids. Germline V lookup: CDR1 SGHRS, CDR2 YFSETQ. CDR3 loop: CASSLNGATNEKLFF. The CDR3, as DNA: TGCGCCAGCAGCTTAAACGGTGCAACTAATGAAAAACTGTTTTTT.

The chain combines TRBV27 with TRBJ1-1; tentative D call: TRBD1 (5 bases). Germline values: CDR1 MNHEY, CDR2 SMNVEV (reference sequence). Trimming cost V 9 bases and J 4 bases, with 12 bases left between them. CDR3 size: 12 residues. The CDR3 sequence is CASKTVGTEAFF. CDR3 in DNA: TGTGCCAGTAAGACAGTGGGCACTGAAGCTTTCTTT.

The chain employs TRBV7-9 and TRBJ1-6, with TRBD1 as a possible D gene (6 bases). Germline CDR1 reads SEHNR; CDR2 reads FQNEAQ (reference sequence). The V end lost 2 bases, the J end lost 9 bases, and 11 bases lay between the germline ends. This CDR3 has 14 amino acids. The CDR3 loop is CASSLTQGFSPLHF. The CDR3 bases are TGTGCCAGCAGCTTAACCCAGGGGTTTTCACCCCTCCACTTT.

The chain joins TRBV11-2 to TRBJ1-2; 8 bases align to TRBD1. The trim removed 4 bases at V and 1 base at J, leaving 2 bases unmatched. Germline CDR1 SGHAT, CDR2 FQNNGV. The CDR3 covers 14 residues. CDR3 sequence: CASSSDRGNYGYTF. The CDR3 region has the DNA TGTGCCAGCAGCTCCGACAGGGGTAACTATGGCTACACCTTC.

The chain combines TRBV30 with TRBJ1-1; D remains unclear. V was shortened by 4 bases and J by 1 base, with 10 bases between the two germline ends. The germline V gene encodes CDR1 GTSNPN and CDR2 SVGIG (reference sequence). CDR3 length: 13 amino acids. This chain's CDR3 is CAWKFWANTEAFF. The DNA of the CDR3 is TGTGCCTGGAAGTTCTGGGCGAACACTGAAGCTTTCTTT.

This clone was observed a single time. The V and J genes are TRBV4-2 and TRBJ1-1, with unresolved D. This CDR3 is 13 amino acids long. CDR1 LGHNA and CDR2 YNFKEQ come from the germline V gene. The V end was cut by 6 bases, the J end by 1 base, with 9 bases between. CDR3 in DNA: TGTGCCAGCAGTCAAACACCGAACACTGAAGCTTTCTTT. Protein: CASSQTPNTEAFF.

About this clone: One end of the junction is discordant with germline, which a read error may explain. The V and J genes are TRBV7-7 and TRBJ2-2, with 10 nucleotides matching TRBD1. The CDR3 consists of 15 residues. The germline gives CDR1 SSHAT, CDR2 FNYEAQ (reference sequence). The CDR3 DNA sequence: TGTGCTAGCAGCTTGGGACAGGGGAACTCCGGGGAGCTGTTTTTT. Translated: CASSLGQGNSGELFF.

The gene calls are TRBV7-8 and TRBJ1-5; D is uncertain. Per the germline V gene, CDR1 is SGHVS and CDR2 is FQNEAQ. With 2 bases removed from V and 2 bases from J, the gap between germline ends came to 7 bases. There are 14 residues in the CDR3. This chain's CDR3 is CASSLLRGNQPQHF. The CDR3 region has the DNA TGTGCCAGCAGCTTATTGAGGGGCAATCAGCCCCAGCATTTT.

This clone was seen only a few times. V is TRBV3-1 (or the pseudogene TRBV3-2) and J is TRBJ1-4; D unclear. The germline CDR1 and CDR2 sequences are LGHDT and YNNKEL (reference sequence). The CDR3 contains 13 residues. Trimming stripped 4 bases from V and 7 bases from J, with 10 bases between. CDR3 DNA: TGTGCCAGCAGCCTCTTGATCAGTGAAAAACTGTTTTTT. Its translation: CASSLLISEKLFF.

This sequence joins TRBV12-3 or TRBV12-4 and TRBJ1-1; 8 bases fit TRBD1. With V trimmed by 5 bases and J by 8 bases, 4 bases remained unmatched. The CDR3 contains 12 residues. The CDR3 sequence is CASSPTGAEAFF. DNA of the CDR3: TGTGCCAGCAGTCCGACAGGGGCCGAAGCTTTCTTT.

The rearrangement joins TRBV27 to TRBJ1-1; the D gene is possibly TRBD1 (6 bases). CDR1 and CDR2 from the germline V gene are MNHEY and SMNVEV (reference sequence). V was pared by 7 bases and J by 5 bases, with 20 bases between. The CDR3 is 15 residues long. The CDR3 protein is CASKRTPGVRTEAFF. The CDR3 DNA sequence: TGTGCCAGCAAAAGAACCCCAGGGGTCCGGACTGAAGCTTTCTTT.

This clone was detected a few times. The chain employs TRBV7-3 and TRBJ2-2; 7 bases fit TRBD1. Germline V gene lookup returns CDR1 SGHTA and CDR2 FQGTGA. V shed 5 bases, J shed 7 bases, and the junction held 4 bases outside the gene matches. CDR3 length equals 13 residues. The CDR3, as DNA: TGTGCCAGCAGCCCACGGACAGGCGGGGAGCTGTTTTTT. Its translation: CASSPRTGGELFF.

The V and J genes are TRBV5-4 and TRBJ1-1; TRBD1 agrees at 7 bases. V shed 0 bases, J shed 1 base, and the junction held 3 bases outside the gene matches. The CDR3 runs 15 residues. In germline, CDR1 is SGHNT, CDR2 YYREEE (reference sequence). CDR3 bases: TGTGCCAGCAGCTTGGAACAGGGGTGGAACACTGAAGCTTTCTTT. Translating gives CASSLEQGWNTEAFF.

V usage is TRBV6-4 and J usage is TRBJ2-1; TRBD2 matches 8 bases. The CDR3 sequence is 15 residues long. Per germline, CDR1 MRHNA and CDR2 SNTAGT. J lost 7 bases, V lost 2 bases, and 7 bases had no gene match. CDR3 loop: CASSDQVGGVNEQFF. The CDR3 region has the DNA TGTGCCAGCAGTGACCAGGTCGGGGGGGTAAATGAGCAGTTCTTC.

This chain links TRBV25-1 with TRBJ1-5, with 8 bases that match TRBD1. The germline V gene has CDR1 MGHDK and CDR2 SYGVNS. The CDR3 has 14 residues. The V gene end was trimmed by 6 bases and the J gene end by 3 bases; junction bases not matched to a gene: 4. The CDR3 DNA reads TGTGCCAGCAGGGGACAGGCCCCCAATCAGCCCCAGCATTTT. This sequence encodes CASRGQAPNQPQHF.